This T cell receptor beta chain was identified during a study of OX40 agonist ivuxolimab in advanced cancers. Study-wide background: Patients were dosed with the agonistic anti-OX40 (CD134) antibody ivuxolimab. Study results and caveats: Some patients without response likewise showed low normalized clonal expansion.

Of note for this clone: Antigen: not known.

Blood sampling was done at baseline, cycle 4 day 1, and cycle 7 day 1. This table comes from immunoSEQ multiplex PCR, and its TCRdb copy is limited to in-frame clones, with some not included. The sample carries roughly 71,000 clones, approximately 90% recorded once. This sequence originates from an adult with an advanced solid tumor such as melanoma, head and neck, liver or kidney cancer. Here the sequenced sample was CD4+ or CD8+ T cells sorted from blood, taken in a trial of the OX40 agonist ivuxolimab.

The CDR3 coding sequence is TGCAGCGTTGAAGTGGCAACAGGGGGGAGCGAGCAGTACTTC. Amino acid sequence: CSVEVATGGSEQYF. The J gene is TRBJ2-7, the V gene TRBV29-1; 8 bases match TRBD1. CDR3 size: 14 residues. CDR1 SQVTM and CDR2 ANQGSEA come from the germline V gene. V was pared by 1 base and J by 6 bases, with 8 bases of the junction left unmatched.